This T cell receptor beta chain was recorded in a study of cytomegalovirus exposure and HLA in healthy donors. Primers: 60 Vbeta forward and 13 Jbeta reverse. Assay: immunoSEQ multiplex PCR; the TCRdb copy retains only in-frame clones and omits some. The sample lists about 110,000 clones; roughly 79% were seen once. This clone occurred once. J was trimmed by 4 bases and V by 4 bases; bases with no gene match: 9. From germline, CDR1 is MDHEN and CDR2 SYDVKM. The CDR3 extends over 15 amino acids. The chain is built from TRBV28 and TRBJ2-5; 7 positions match TRBD1. The origin of this receptor is a woman younger than 45 in good health and CMV-seronegative. Sequencing was carried out using PBMCs. DNA for the CDR3: TGTGCCAGCAGTTCGGCCGGGACAGCGAGAGAGACCCAGTACTTC. Encoded protein: CASSSAGTARETQYF.